Below are 28 T cell receptor beta chains sequenced from a single sample in a study of beta chain features in type 1 diabetes. Findings and caveats of the study: When Type 1 diabetes patients were examined, their TCRB CDR3s proved moderately but significantly shorter in all four CD4+ subsets.

Their antigen targets remain unknown. The whole isolated RNA underwent reverse transcription, so sequencing captured expressed TCRB transcripts. The assay was immunoSEQ multiplex PCR, and TCRdb's table has in-frame clones only and misses some. The table has 250,000 to 300,000 clones, approximately 24% seen once; the top ten hold around 0.013%. Sequencing was done on a sample of naive CD4+ T cells from blood. These receptors were obtained from a woman aged 30 to 39 with type 1 diabetes.

The chain uses TRBV7-3 and TRBJ2-1; TRBD2 matches 11 bases. Germline CDR1 reads SGHTA; CDR2 reads FQGTGA. The CDR3 is 16 amino acids. The J segment lost 4 bases and the V segment lost 5 bases, leaving 7 bases of the junction unmatched. The CDR3 is CASSRFTSGSYNEQFF. Here the CDR3 DNA reads TGTGCCAGCAGCCGCTTCACTAGCGGGAGTTACAATGAGCAGTTCTTC.

The V and J genes are TRBV5-1 and TRBJ2-7; D is perhaps TRBD1 (8 bases). Germline V gene sequence: CDR1 SGHRS, CDR2 YFSETQ. V gave up 2 bases and J gave up 1 base, with 16 bases separating them. This CDR3 comprises 16 residues. The CDR3: CASSFLQQGGSYEQYF. The CDR3 DNA reads TGCGCCAGCAGCTTCTTACAACAGGGGGGGTCCTACGAGCAGTACTTC.

The chain links TRBV7-2 to TRBJ2-3; maybe TRBD1 (6 bases). V lost 5 bases, J lost 3 bases, and 18 bases lay in between. Germline CDR1 is SGHTA and CDR2 is FQGNSA. This CDR3 spans 16 amino acids. CDR3 residues: CASSDPQGGWTDTQYF. The CDR3, as DNA: TGTGCCAGCAGCGATCCTCAAGGGGGTTGGACAGATACGCAGTATTTT.

The chain joins TRBV7-3 to TRBJ2-5, with a possible D match to TRBD2 (6 bases). The germline V and J ends were trimmed by 1 base and 2 bases, with 14 bases remaining between them. Germline CDR1 reads SGHTA; CDR2 reads FQGTGA. The CDR3 covers 16 residues. The CDR3 nucleotides are TGTGCCAGCAGCTTAATAATGCGGGGCAGACAAGAGACCCAGTACTTC. Its protein is CASSLIMRGRQETQYF. The variable domain in full, completed from reference TRBV7-3 and TRBJ2-5, reads GAGVSQTPSNKVTEKGKYVELRCDPISGHTALYWYRQSLGQGPEFLIYFQGTGAADDSGLPNDRFFAVRPEGSVSTLKIQRTERGDSAVYLCASSLIMRGRQETQYFGPGTRLLVL.

The table lists this clone with a few counts. The rearrangement joins TRBV19 to TRBJ2-3, with D maybe TRBD1 (5 bases). In germline, CDR1 is LNHDA, CDR2 SQIVND (reference sequence). This CDR3 comprises 16 residues. With 6 bases removed from V and 4 bases from J, the gap between germline ends came to 20 bases. As DNA, the CDR3 is TGTGCCAGTAGCTACCTGGACACGGTGAGAGCAGATACGCAGTATTTT. It encodes CASSYLDTVRADTQYF. Full variable domain (rest looked up from reference TRBV19 and TRBJ2-3): DGGITQSPKYLFRKEGQNVTLSCEQNLNHDAMYWYRQDPGQGLRLIYYSQIVNDFQKGDIAEGYSVSREKKESFPLTVTSAQKNPTAFYLCASSYLDTVRADTQYFGPGTRLTVL.

The chain carries TRBV18 and TRBJ1-2, with 9 positions matching TRBD1. J lost 8 bases, V lost 0 bases, and 10 bases had no gene match. Germline V gene lookup returns CDR1 KGHSH and CDR2 LQKENI. The CDR3 extends over 16 amino acids. This chain's CDR3 is CASSPPNGQGLRGYTF. Written as DNA, the CDR3 is TGTGCCAGCTCACCACCTAACGGACAGGGGTTGAGAGGCTACACCTTC.

The chain links TRBV15 to TRBJ1-1; 9 bases fit TRBD1. The ends lost 3 bases at V and 2 bases at J; junction bases unmatched: 13. The CDR3 is made up of 18 amino acids. The V gene's germline CDR1 is LNHNV and CDR2 YYDKDF (reference sequence). The CDR3: CATSSLKSLTGGNTEAFF. The DNA of the CDR3 is TGTGCCACCAGCAGCTTAAAATCTTTGACAGGGGGAAACACTGAAGCTTTCTTT.

This chain links TRBV30 with TRBJ2-7; D is perhaps TRBD1 (6 bases). This CDR3 has 15 amino acids. Germline CDR1 GTSNPN, CDR2 SVGIG (reference sequence). Between the trimmed V and J ends, which lost 1 base and 4 bases, there was a span of 17 bases. This CDR3 reads CAWSAPGQWGYEQYF. As DNA, the CDR3 is TGTGCCTGGAGTGCTCCTGGACAGTGGGGATACGAGCAGTACTTC.

This clone was found a few times. This chain links TRBV7-2 with TRBJ2-1; 10 nucleotides line up with TRBD2. Germline trimming cut 5 bases from V and 7 bases from J; bases unmatched to any gene: 5. CDR1 and CDR2 from the germline V gene are SGHTA and FQGNSA. The CDR3 covers 14 residues. The CDR3, as DNA: TGTGCCAGCAGCCTCGAGCGGGAGGGGAATGAGCAGTTCTTC. Translating it yields CASSLEREGNEQFF. The variable domain in full, with the rest retrieved from reference TRBV7-2 and TRBJ2-1, is GAGVSQSPSNKVTEKGKDVELRCDPISGHTALYWYRQSLGQGLEFLIYFQGNSAPDKSGLPSDRFSAERTGGSVSTLTIQRTQQEDSAVYLCASSLEREGNEQFFGPGTRLTVL.

The chain uses TRBV27 and TRBJ2-1; possible D gene TRBD2, 6 bases. The germline V and J ends were trimmed by 3 bases and 2 bases, with 8 bases remaining between them. CDR1 is MNHEY and CDR2 is SMNVEV in the germline V gene (reference sequence). The CDR3 has 14 amino acids. The CDR3 DNA reads TGTGCCAGCAGTTTCGGACTAACCTACAATGAGCAGTTCTTC. This sequence encodes CASSFGLTYNEQFF.

This clone was counted a few times. This chain joins TRBV5-1 and TRBJ2-2; TRBD2 might be the D (6 bases). V lost 3 bases to trimming and J lost 0 bases, with 12 bases between them. The CDR3 consists of 16 residues. Germline CDR1 reads SGHRS; CDR2 reads YFSETQ. CDR3 region: CASSSAGTANTGELFF. The CDR3 bases are TGCGCCAGCAGCTCAGCCGGGACTGCGAACACCGGGGAGCTGTTTTTT.

Comment on this clone: A read error may produce the germline difference seen at one junction end. This sequence joins TRBV4-1 and TRBJ2-7; D remains ambiguous. The germline V gene encodes CDR1 MGHRA and CDR2 YSYEKL. The CDR3 runs to 13 residues. CDR3 nucleotides: TGCGCCAGGAGCCACAGTGTTATCGGGGAGCAGTACTTC. Translated: CARSHSVIGEQYF.

The J gene is TRBJ2-3, the V gene TRBV9, with D perhaps matching TRBD2 (5 bases). CDR3 length: 13 amino acids. Trimming removed 0 bases from V and 5 bases from J, with 7 bases in between. Germline V gives CDR1 SGDLS, CDR2 YYNGEE. The DNA of the CDR3 is TGTGCCAGCAGCGTAGGCGAGGGAGATACGCAGTATTTT. It encodes CASSVGEGDTQYF.

V usage is TRBV2 and J usage is TRBJ2-2, with a possible D match to TRBD2 (5 bases). The CDR3 extends over 16 amino acids. Germline CDR1 and CDR2: SNHLY and FYNNEI. With 5 bases removed from V and 3 bases from J, the gap between germline ends came to 16 bases. CDR3 in amino acids: CASSKTGSADTGELFF. CDR3 DNA sequence: TGTGCCAGCAGTAAAACGGGGTCGGCCGACACCGGGGAGCTGTTTTTT.

The CDR3 DNA is TGTGCCTGGAGAAGACGGGGGAGGAACACTGAAGCTTTCTTT. Translating it yields CAWRRRGRNTEAFF. The V call is TRBV30, the J call TRBJ1-1; a weak D match, TRBD1 (5 bases). This CDR3 comprises 14 residues. Trimming cost V 3 bases and J 1 base, with 12 bases left between them. Germline V lookup: CDR1 GTSNPN, CDR2 SVGIG (reference sequence).

This clone was seen only a few times. V gene TRBV4-1 combines with J gene TRBJ1-2, with 7 bases aligning to TRBD1. With 1 base clipped from V and 3 bases from J, the junction kept 2 bases outside the gene matches. CDR3 size: 14 residues. Germline V gene lookup returns CDR1 MGHRA and CDR2 YSYEKL. The CDR3 sequence: CASSQVTGDYGYTF. In nucleotides, the CDR3 is TGCGCCAGCAGCCAAGTCACAGGGGACTATGGCTACACCTTC.

This clone occurred a few times. At the DNA level, this CDR3 is encoded by other sequences in the same sample as well. CDR3 nucleotides: TGTGCCAGCAGTTTAAGAGGCTACGAGCAGTACTTC. This encodes CASSLRGYEQYF. The chain is built from TRBV28 and TRBJ2-7; no clear D gene. The CDR3 has 12 residues. Trimming stripped 2 bases from V and 3 bases from J, with 5 bases between. Germline V gene data show CDR1 as MDHEN and CDR2 as SYDVKM.

This sequence joins TRBV5-4 and TRBJ1-1; 7 positions agree with TRBD1. The V gene's germline CDR1 is SGHNT and CDR2 YYREEE (reference sequence). The J segment lost 6 bases and the V segment lost 4 bases, leaving 9 bases of the junction unmatched. This CDR3 comprises 14 residues. The CDR3 region is CASSGRTGPSEAFF. In DNA, the CDR3 is TGTGCCAGCAGCGGGAGGACAGGACCTTCTGAAGCTTTCTTT.

This clone has just one count. This chain links TRBV9 with TRBJ2-5, with D perhaps matching TRBD1 (5 bases). The CDR3 is made up of 14 amino acids. From germline, CDR1 is SGDLS and CDR2 YYNGEE. V was cut by 0 bases and J by 5 bases, with 11 bases left in between. CDR3 amino acids: CASSVEGARETQYF. For the CDR3, the DNA is TGTGCCAGCAGCGTAGAAGGGGCGCGGGAGACCCAGTACTTC.

This clone has a handful of counts. The chain links TRBV9 to TRBJ2-3; TRBD2 matches at 11 bases. The V gene end was trimmed by 4 bases and the J gene end by 2 bases; junction bases not matched to a gene: 6. Germline V gene lookup returns CDR1 SGDLS and CDR2 YYNGEE. The CDR3 has 16 amino acids. CDR3 DNA sequence: TGTGCCAGCAGCACCCGACTAGCGGGGACCACAGATACGCAGTATTTT. Translated: CASSTRLAGTTDTQYF.

This chain connects TRBV5-1 to TRBJ2-1, with TRBD2 matching over 8 bases. With V trimmed by 2 bases and J by 8 bases, 6 bases remained unmatched. This CDR3 region has 14 residues. From germline, CDR1 is SGHRS and CDR2 YFSETQ. The CDR3 bases are TGCGCCAGCAGCTTCGTAGCGGGAAACGATGAGCAGTTCTTC. Translating it yields CASSFVAGNDEQFF.

This clone has a handful of counts. This sequence joins TRBV28 and TRBJ2-7, with D possibly TRBD1 on 6 matching bases. The V end was cut by 5 bases, the J end by 5 bases, with 13 bases between. Germline V gives CDR1 MDHEN, CDR2 SYDVKM. The CDR3 is made up of 13 amino acids. CDR3 region: CASSETGLNEQYF. The CDR3 bases are TGTGCCAGCAGTGAAACAGGGCTCAACGAGCAGTACTTC.

The genes are TRBV2 and TRBJ2-1; 15 bases match TRBD2. CDR3 length: 17 residues. V was clipped by 5 bases and J by 9 bases; unmatched bases: 11. Looked up from germline, CDR1 is SNHLY and CDR2 is FYNNEI. CDR3 nucleotide sequence: TGTGCCAGCAGTAAAACCCGGACTAGCGGGAGGGTCGGTGAGCAGTTCTTC. Protein: CASSKTRTSGRVGEQFF.

This sequence joins TRBV30 and TRBJ2-7, with D perhaps TRBD1 (7 bases). The CDR3 consists of 16 residues. The V gene's germline CDR1 is GTSNPN and CDR2 SVGIG (reference sequence). V was shortened by 0 bases and J by 5 bases, with 20 bases between the two germline ends. Here the CDR3 DNA reads TGTGCCTGGAGTGTAGACCCTTCAGGGGGGATTCACGAGCAGTACTTC. Translated: CAWSVDPSGGIHEQYF.

Turning to this clone: Other DNA sequences from this sample encode an identical CDR3 as well. The chain is built from TRBV5-1 and TRBJ2-7, with unresolved D. The germline gives CDR1 SGHRS, CDR2 YFSETQ. The CDR3 has 11 residues. V was trimmed by 5 bases and J by 4 bases, leaving 7 bases between them. The CDR3 DNA follows: TGCGCCAGCAGTTCTGAGTACGAGCAGTACTTC. Its protein product is CASSSEYEQYF.

The rearrangement joins TRBV4-1 to TRBJ2-1; 8 bases align to TRBD1. This CDR3 is built from 15 residues. With 3 bases clipped from V and 10 bases from J, the junction kept 11 bases outside the gene matches. Per germline, CDR1 MGHRA and CDR2 YSYEKL. CDR3 sequence reads: CASSHPGQGYREQFF. DNA for the CDR3: TGCGCCAGCAGCCATCCAGGACAGGGTTATCGCGAGCAGTTCTTC.

CDR3: CASSKRDTPSKDEQYF. In DNA form, the CDR3 reads TGTGCCAGCAGCAAAAGGGACACTCCCTCTAAGGACGAGCAGTACTTC. The V call is TRBV21-1, the J call TRBJ2-7; TRBD1 was called by the table and not checked on the DNA. TRBV21-1 is annotated as a pseudogene. This CDR3 is built from 16 residues.

This clone was seen more than once but under ten times. The gene calls are TRBV5-1 and TRBJ2-2, with TRBD2 as a possible D gene (5 bases). The CDR3 extends over 13 amino acids. Germline-derived CDR1 and CDR2 are SGHRS and YFSETQ. The ends were cut back, 4 bases at V and 3 bases at J, with 7 bases in the middle. As DNA, the CDR3 is TGCGCCAGCAGCCCAGCGGACACCGGGGAGCTGTTTTTT. It codes for CASSPADTGELFF.